This is a list of T cell receptor beta chains from one sample in a study of a mutant IDH1 vaccine in newly diagnosed glioma. Their recognized antigens are unknown. Assay used: immunoSEQ multiplex PCR; TCRdb lists only in-frame clones, some missing. The sample lists 40,000 or so clones; roughly 84% were seen once. The source material was PBMCs, sampled from a glioma patient whose treatment included an IDH1 peptide vaccine. The receptors shown here come from a middle-aged man with glioma. The CDR3 runs from the conserved cysteine through the conserved F or W. The order of the fields is D gene, V gene, CDR3 length, J gene, CDR3 DNA, CDR3 protein. D genes are given only for firm matches.

D: TRBD1; V: TRBV29-1; length: 14; J: TRBJ2-7; DNA: TGCAGCGTCAAGGGGCTACTGGGACAGTACGAGCAGTACTTC; CDR3: CSVKGLLGQYEQYF
D: TRBD1; V: TRBV10-2; length: 15; J: TRBJ1-2; DNA: TGCGCCAGCAGTGAGGACAGGGGGTCGCCGGGTGGCTACACCTTC; CDR3: CASSEDRGSPGGYTF
D: -; V: TRBV6-1; length: 11; J: TRBJ1-5; DNA: TGTGCCAGCACCAACAGGCATAACCAGCATTTT; CDR3: CASTNRHNQHF
D: TRBD2; V: TRBV5-1; length: 17; J: TRBJ2-3; DNA: TGCGCCAGCAGCTTCGGGGGGACTAGACCTAGCACAGATACGCAGTATTTT; CDR3: CASSFGGTRPSTDTQYF
D: -; V: TRBV19; length: 16; J: TRBJ2-7; DNA: TGTGCCAGTAGCCCCGGGCATACCGGGGTGTCTGCCGAGCAGTACTTC; CDR3: CASSPGHTGVSAEQYF
D: TRBD1; V: TRBV7-9; length: 15; J: TRBJ1-1; DNA: TGTGCCAGCAGCTTAGGACAGGGGATGGACACTGAAGCTTTCTTT; CDR3: CASSLGQGMDTEAFF
D: TRBD1; V: TRBV5-6; length: 18; J: TRBJ1-2; DNA: TGTGCCAGCAGCCCACGACAGGGGAGGGGTCGAGCTAACTATGGCTACACCTTC; CDR3: CASSPRQGRGRANYGYTF
D: -; V: TRBV5-1; length: 16; J: TRBJ1-3; DNA: TGCGCCAGCAGCTTGGCCTCCAGGGGCTCTGGAAACACCATATATTTT; CDR3: CASSLASRGSGNTIYF
D: TRBD2; V: TRBV7-7; length: 15; J: TRBJ2-1; DNA: TGTGCCAGCAGCTTGAGGTCTAGCGGGAGGAATGAGCAGTTCTTC; CDR3: CASSLRSSGRNEQFF
D: TRBD1; V: TRBV19; length: 14; J: TRBJ2-5; DNA: TGTGCCAGTAGTGCCTCAGGGGGCGGCGGGACCCAGTACTTC; CDR3: CASSASGGGGTQYF
D: -; V: TRBV6-5; length: 14; J: TRBJ2-7; DNA: TGTGCCAGCAGTCGGCCTAGCGTTGGCTACGAGCAGTACTTC; CDR3: CASSRPSVGYEQYF
D: -; V: TRBV2; length: 15; J: TRBJ1-5; DNA: TGTGCCAGCAGTGAAAGGCAGTCTAGCAATCAGCCCCAGCATTTT; CDR3: CASSERQSSNQPQHF
D: TRBD2; V: TRBV27; length: 15; J: TRBJ2-7; DNA: TGTGCCAGCAGTCCCCTAGCGGGAGGCCCCTACGAGCAGTACTTC; CDR3: CASSPLAGGPYEQYF
D: TRBD2; V: TRBV6-5; length: 16; J: TRBJ2-1; DNA: TGTGCCAGCAGTTACTCGGGGGGGAGCTCCTACAATGAGCAGTTCTTC; CDR3: CASSYSGGSSYNEQFF
D: TRBD2; V: TRBV15; length: 13; J: TRBJ2-1; DNA: TGTGCCACCAGCAGGCTAGCGGGAGAGCTCCAGTTCTTC; CDR3: CATSRLAGELQFF
D: TRBD2; V: TRBV7-3; length: 22; J: TRBJ2-2; DNA: TGTGCCAGCAGCCCTGGGACACGTAGTTGGCTAGCGGGAGGGCCGGCCACCGGGGAGCTGTTTTTT; CDR3: CASSPGTRSWLAGGPATGELFF
D: TRBD1; V: TRBV4-2; length: 15; J: TRBJ1-2; DNA: TGTGCCAGCAGCCAAGCGACGGACAGGGGAGATGGCTACACCTTC; CDR3: CASSQATDRGDGYTF
D: -; V: TRBV12-2; length: 15; J: TRBJ2-5; DNA: TGTGCAAGTCGCTTAGCGAGGCAGGGCCAAGAGACCCAGTACTTC; CDR3: CASRLARQGQETQYF
D: TRBD2; V: TRBV10-3; length: 12; J: TRBJ2-7; DNA: TGTGCCATCGGACTAGACTACTACGAGCAGTACTTC; CDR3: CAIGLDYYEQYF
D: -; V: TRBV9; length: 16; J: TRBJ1-3; DNA: TGTGCCAGCAGCGGTACCCGTTCACGCTATGGAAACACCATATATTTT; CDR3: CASSGTRSRYGNTIYF
D: -; V: TRBV5-5; length: 12; J: TRBJ2-2; DNA: TGTGCCAGCAGCTTGTCCTCCGGGGAGCTGTTTTTT; CDR3: CASSLSSGELFF
D: -; V: TRBV28; length: 13; J: TRBJ1-2; DNA: TGTGCCAGCAGTTTATCCTACCGCTTCGGCTACACCTTC; CDR3: CASSLSYRFGYTF